These 29 T cell receptor beta chains originate from one sample sequenced in a study of T cells in Graves' hyperthyroidism and ophthalmopathy. What was amplified from RNA transcripts were TCR beta CDR3 regions. Researchers ran a first-round RT-PCR on the TCR CDR3 using the HTBI primer set. TCRdb used MiXCR to reprocess the multiplex PCR reads, holding one entry per CDR3 protein. The data show roughly 250,000 distinct CDR3 sequences, with around 20% seen just once and around 60% held by the top ten. Sequenced sample: blood. The receptors stem from a man aged 25 to 40 with Graves' ophthalmopathy.

This chain links TRBV7-2 with TRBJ1-1; TRBD1 might be the D (5 bases). CDR1 SGHTA and CDR2 FQGNSA come from the germline V gene. The V and J ends lost 1 base and 5 bases respectively, with 8 bases between them. There are 13 residues in the CDR3. The CDR3 sequence is CASSLGGKTEAFF. The CDR3 region has the DNA TGTGCCAGCAGCTTAGGGGGCAAGACTGAAGCTTTCTTT.

The chain is built from TRBV6-1 and TRBJ1-2; possible D gene TRBD1, 6 bases. Germline CDR1 reads MNHNS; CDR2 reads SASEGT. Trimming left V 6 bases short and J 7 bases short, with 18 bases between. This CDR3 spans 14 amino acids. The chain's CDR3 is CASRGVGGLSGYTF. DNA for the CDR3: TGTGCCAGCAGGGGCGTGGGGGGGCTGAGTGGCTACACCTTC.

This clonotype was picked up a small number of times. The chain combines TRBV30 with TRBJ1-5; D unresolved. Trimming cost V 0 bases and J 7 bases, with 7 bases left between them. The CDR3 contains 12 residues. The germline V gene has CDR1 GTSNPN and CDR2 SVGIG (reference sequence). The CDR3 sequence: CAWSVQGQPQHF. The DNA for the CDR3 is TGTGCCTGGAGTGTGCAAGGACAGCCCCAGCATTTT.

This clonotype has only a few counts. The J gene is TRBJ2-6, the V gene TRBV11-1; 7 bases are a match to TRBD1. V shed 3 bases, J shed 3 bases, and the junction held 2 bases outside the gene matches. The germline gives CDR1 SGHAT, CDR2 FQDESV (reference sequence). CDR3 size: 15 residues. CDR3 sequence: CASSLTGRGANVLTF. In DNA, the CDR3 is TGTGCCAGCAGCTTGACAGGGCGTGGGGCCAACGTCCTGACTTTC.

This clonotype was picked up a small number of times. V gene TRBV4-1 combines with J gene TRBJ2-3; tentative D call: TRBD2 (6 bases). CDR3 length equals 17 residues. CDR1 is MGHRA and CDR2 is YSYEKL in the germline V gene. V was shortened by 1 base and J by 4 bases, with 18 bases between the two germline ends. The CDR3: CASSQVPGGGRSDTQYF. The CDR3 DNA reads TGCGCCAGCAGCCAAGTTCCCGGGGGTGGCAGATCAGATACGCAGTATTTT.

Note on this clonotype: This clone may be a read error of a much larger clone one base away. This sequence joins TRBV27 and TRBJ2-7; the D gene is possibly TRBD2 (6 bases). The CDR3 loop spans 14 amino acids. The ends were cut back, 5 bases at V and 5 bases at J, with 16 bases in the middle. Germline V gene lookup returns CDR1 MNHEY and CDR2 SMNVEV (reference sequence). As DNA, the CDR3 is TGTGCCAGCAGTATTAGTCCGGGCGGGAACGAGCAGTACTTC. This gives the protein CASSISPGGNEQYF.

This clonotype was found a few times. The chain couples TRBV29-1 to TRBJ2-5, with TRBD2 matching 7 bases. The CDR3 covers 15 residues. Germline V gene lookup returns CDR1 SQVTM and CDR2 ANQGSEA. After removal of 5 bases from V and 2 bases from J, the junction contained 11 bases not matched to a gene. In DNA, the CDR3 is TGCAGCGTTACTCTAGCGGAGTCCCATCAAGAGACCCAGTACTTC. Protein: CSVTLAESHQETQYF.

This clonotype has a count of ten or more. The V gene is TRBV27, the J gene TRBJ2-1; TRBD2 aligns across 11 bases. CDR1 is MNHEY, CDR2 SMNVEV, per germline (reference sequence). CDR3 length: 15 amino acids. V gave up 5 bases and J gave up 7 bases; unmatched junction bases: 7. CDR3 nucleotide sequence: TGTGCCAGCAGTCCCGGGACTAGCGGAAAGAATGAGCAGTTCTTC. Translating gives CASSPGTSGKNEQFF.

This clonotype turned up a few times. V is TRBV5-5 and J is TRBJ1-5; 10 bases are shared with TRBD1. The CDR3 spans 17 residues. Germline V CDR1 and CDR2: SGHKS, YYEKEE (reference sequence). The J segment lost 9 bases and the V segment lost 2 bases, leaving 14 bases of the junction unmatched. The CDR3 spells CASSFLPMDRGEGPQHF. CDR3 in DNA: TGTGCCAGCAGCTTTTTACCGATGGACAGGGGGGAAGGGCCCCAGCATTTT.

This clonotype occurred many times. The chain combines TRBV29-1 with TRBJ2-7; 7 bases align to TRBD2. V gave up 5 bases and J gave up 7 bases; unmatched junction bases: 5. The CDR3 contains 11 residues. Germline V gives CDR1 SQVTM, CDR2 ANQGSEA. The CDR3 is CSVRDYGEQYF. CDR3 nucleotides: TGCAGCGTTCGGGACTACGGAGAGCAGTACTTC.

The chain is built from TRBV27 and TRBJ2-1; 9 positions agree with TRBD2. CDR3 length: 13 amino acids. Germline-derived CDR1 and CDR2 are MNHEY and SMNVEV (reference sequence). Germline trimming cut 2 bases from V and 9 bases from J; bases unmatched to any gene: 2. The CDR3 DNA is TGTGCCAGCAGTTTAAGGCGGGAGGGTGAGCAGTTCTTC. This gives the protein CASSLRREGEQFF.

This clonotype was found a few times. The chain combines TRBV5-1 with TRBJ2-1; D call uncertain. The germline V and J ends were trimmed by 4 bases and 0 bases, with 8 bases remaining between them. This CDR3 spans 14 amino acids. The germline CDR1 and CDR2 sequences are SGHRS and YFSETQ. The CDR3 sequence is CASSIQSSYNEQFF. The CDR3 region has the DNA TGCGCCAGCAGCATACAGAGCTCCTACAATGAGCAGTTCTTC.

This clonotype occurred a few times. The rearrangement joins TRBV7-9 to TRBJ2-7, with D perhaps matching TRBD2 (6 bases). This CDR3 is built from 14 residues. Germline CDR1 reads SEHNR; CDR2 reads FQNEAQ (reference sequence). V was pared by 1 base and J by 2 bases, with 9 bases between. This CDR3 reads CASSLGDSAYEQYF. The CDR3 DNA reads as TGTGCCAGCAGCTTAGGGGACTCAGCCTACGAGCAGTACTTC.

The gene calls are TRBV7-2 and TRBJ2-3; 9 nucleotides line up with TRBD1. V shed 2 bases, J shed 3 bases, and the junction held 6 bases outside the gene matches. There are 16 residues in the CDR3. Per germline, CDR1 SGHTA and CDR2 FQGNSA. As DNA, the CDR3 is TGTGCCAGCAGCTTAAAGTTCGGGACAGGGACAGATACGCAGTATTTT. Translation: CASSLKFGTGTDTQYF. Using reference TRBV7-2 and TRBJ2-3 for the parts outside the CDR3, the full variable domain is GAGVSQSPSNKVTEKGKDVELRCDPISGHTALYWYRQSLGQGLEFLIYFQGNSAPDKSGLPSDRFSAERTGGSVSTLTIQRTQQEDSAVYLCASSLKFGTGTDTQYFGPGTRLTVL.

This clonotype showed up many times. The genes are TRBV3-1 and TRBJ1-5; D unresolved. Trimming pared 1 base from V and 5 bases from J, leaving 6 bases between. The CDR3 is 13 amino acids. The germline V gene has CDR1 LGHDT and CDR2 YNNKEL (reference sequence). The CDR3 DNA reads TGTGCCAGCAGCCAAGGTCGGCATCAGCCCCAGCATTTT. The encoded protein is CASSQGRHQPQHF.

Points on this clonotype: A single base separates this from a much larger clone, so it may be a read error. CDR3 sequence reads: CASSVGLAESYEQYF. The CDR3 nucleotides are TGTGCCAGCAGCGTAGGACTAGCGGAGTCCTACGAGCAGTACTTC. The chain is built from TRBV9 and TRBJ2-7; 9 bases fit TRBD2. There are 15 residues in the CDR3. The trim removed 0 bases at V and 1 base at J, leaving 2 bases unmatched. The germline CDR1 and CDR2 sequences are SGDLS and YYNGEE.

There are many counts of this clonotype. V is TRBV6-1 and J is TRBJ1-1, with D possibly being TRBD1 (6 bases). Germline V gene sequence: CDR1 MNHNS, CDR2 SASEGT. V shed 6 bases and J shed 0 bases, with 11 bases lying between them. The CDR3 has 14 amino acids. CDR3 bases: TGTGCCAGCAGGACAGACAGGATGAACACTGAAGCTTTCTTT. Encoded protein: CASRTDRMNTEAFF.

This clonotype was observed a few times. The V and J genes are TRBV5-1 and TRBJ2-2, with TRBD1 matching 7 bases. The CDR3 has 15 residues. Trimming at V came to 4 bases and at J to 2 bases, leaving 5 bases not matched to a gene. Germline CDR1 reads SGHRS; CDR2 reads YFSETQ. The DNA for the CDR3 is TGCGCCAGCAGCGCCGGGACAGCTAACACCGGGGAGCTGTTTTTT. Residues: CASSAGTANTGELFF.

This clonotype was detected ten times or more. This chain connects TRBV3-1 to TRBJ1-1, with a weak D call TRBD1 (5 bases). The CDR3 extends over 16 amino acids. Trimming pared 1 base from V and 0 bases from J, leaving 12 bases between. Germline lookup yields CDR1 LGHDT and CDR2 YNNKEL (reference sequence). CDR3 coding DNA: TGTGCCAGCAGCCAAGGGGGCCTTTTCATGAACACTGAAGCTTTCTTT. This encodes CASSQGGLFMNTEAFF.

There are many counts of this clonotype. The chain carries TRBV11-2 and TRBJ1-1, with 8 bases identical to TRBD1. Trimming at V came to 5 bases and at J to 1 base, leaving 21 bases not matched to a gene. CDR3 size: 20 residues. Per the germline V gene, CDR1 is SGHAT and CDR2 is FQNNGV. The CDR3 sequence: CASSPTYAGQVSVRNTEAFF. CDR3 nucleotides: TGTGCCAGCAGCCCTACTTACGCGGGACAGGTCAGTGTCAGGAACACTGAAGCTTTCTTT.

This clonotype was recorded at least ten times. DNA for the CDR3: TGCGCCAGCAGTGAGTCTCTAGCGGGAGTAGGGTTCTTC. This codes for CASSESLAGVGFF. This chain joins TRBV10-1 and TRBJ2-1; 10 bases agree with TRBD2. With 0 bases clipped from V and 15 bases from J, the junction kept 5 bases outside the gene matches. Germline CDR1 is WNHNN and CDR2 is SYGVQD (reference sequence). The CDR3 totals 13 residues.

This clonotype turned up a few times. The V call is TRBV20-1, the J call TRBJ2-1, with D maybe TRBD2 (5 bases). V lost 6 bases to trimming and J lost 12 bases, with 15 bases between them. The CDR3 covers 11 residues. Germline V gives CDR1 DFQATT, CDR2 SNEGSKA (reference sequence). The CDR3 reads CSAEGLRGQFF. The CDR3 DNA reads TGCAGTGCCGAAGGACTCCGGGGGCAGTTCTTC.

In its sample, this clonotype was seen a few times. This chain connects TRBV5-1 to TRBJ1-4; TRBD1 aligns across 7 bases. The trim removed 0 bases at V and 5 bases at J, leaving 7 bases unmatched. The CDR3 is 16 amino acids. The germline V gene encodes CDR1 SGHRS and CDR2 YFSETQ. CDR3 in DNA: TGCGCCAGCAGCTTGGTTACAGGGGCGGGAAATGAAAAACTGTTTTTT. It is translated as CASSLVTGAGNEKLFF. The full variable domain, completed using reference TRBV5-1 and TRBJ1-4, is KAGVTQTPRYLIKTRGQQVTLSCSPISGHRSVSWYQQTPGQGLQFLFEYFSETQRNKGNFPGRFSGRQFSNSRSEMNVSTLELGDSALYLCASSLVTGAGNEKLFFGSGTQLSVL.

J is TRBJ1-3 and V is TRBV2; a possible D gene is TRBD1 (5 bases). CDR3 length: 14 residues. V was pared by 8 bases and J by 2 bases, with 13 bases between. Germline V gene sequence: CDR1 SNHLY, CDR2 FYNNEI. The CDR3: CASVSGMTGNTIYF. In nucleotides, the CDR3 is TGTGCCAGCGTTTCAGGGATGACTGGAAACACCATATATTTT.

The DNA of the CDR3 is TGTGCCATCAATAGGGACATCTCTAACACTGAAGCTTTCTTT. Translated: CAINRDISNTEAFF. The chain employs TRBV10-3 and TRBJ1-1, with D perhaps matching TRBD1 (6 bases). V lost 7 bases to trimming and J lost 2 bases, with 14 bases between them. The CDR3 has 14 amino acids. From germline, CDR1 is ENHRY and CDR2 SYGVKD.

This clonotype was counted ten times or more. The chain is built from TRBV20-1 and TRBJ2-1; D gene unclear. CDR3 size: 10 residues. V was trimmed by 3 bases and J by 6 bases, leaving 3 bases between them. Germline assignment: CDR1 DFQATT and CDR2 SNEGSKA (reference sequence). CDR3 loop: CSARTNEQFF. DNA of the CDR3: TGCAGTGCTAGGACCAATGAGCAGTTCTTC.

Many counts were recorded for this clonotype. The chain is built from TRBV18 and TRBJ1-1; D is unresolved. CDR1 KGHSH and CDR2 LQKENI come from the germline V gene. The CDR3 sequence is 16 residues long. Trimming shortened V by 3 bases and J by 0 bases, and 14 bases separated the two germline ends. The CDR3 reads CASSPASVRLNTEAFF. The CDR3 DNA follows: TGTGCCAGCTCACCGGCGTCTGTGAGGTTGAACACTGAAGCTTTCTTT.

This clonotype showed up just a few times. The chain has TRBV7-6 and TRBJ1-4; 9 nucleotides match TRBD1. The germline V gene encodes CDR1 SGHVS and CDR2 FNYEAQ. CDR3 size: 15 residues. Trimming at V came to 1 base and at J to 3 bases, leaving 0 bases not matched to a gene. The CDR3 DNA is TGTGCCAGCAGCTTAGACAGGGGGCCTAATGAAAAACTGTTTTTT. This sequence encodes CASSLDRGPNEKLFF. The full variable domain, completed using reference TRBV7-6 and TRBJ1-4, is GAGVSQSPRYKVTKRGQDVALRCDPISGHVSLYWYRQALGQGPEFLTYFNYEAQQDKSGLPNDRFSAERPEGSISTLTIQRTEQRDSAMYRCASSLDRGPNEKLFFGSGTQLSVL.

This clonotype has a count of ten or more. This sequence joins TRBV20-1 and TRBJ2-5; 14 positions match TRBD2. V lost 7 bases to trimming and J lost 3 bases; unmatched junction nucleotides: 16. CDR1 is DFQATT and CDR2 is SNEGSKA in the germline V gene (reference sequence). The CDR3 contains 18 residues. CDR3 DNA sequence: TGCAGTGTTCCTGGGGCGGGACTAGCGGGAGTGATAAAAGAGACCCAGTACTTC. It yields the protein CSVPGAGLAGVIKETQYF.